These T cell receptor beta chains were read from a single sample in a study of blood T cell repertoires in COVID-19. The protocol was immunoSEQ multiplex PCR, while the TCRdb copy is restricted to in-frame clones and leaves out a portion. The data contain hundreds of thousands of clones, approximately 89% of them seen just once; the ten biggest clones take up about 1.7%. Sequencing used peripheral blood. The source of these receptors is a woman aged 55-75 years who had recovered from COVID-19. Each CDR3 is given with its conserved first and last residue. The order of the fields is D gene, V gene, clone size, J gene, CDR3 DNA, CDR3 protein. The D gene is left open where the match is weak. Not every row has a clone size; where given, it reads once, few, many or a size class.

NA	TRBV2	NA	TRBJ2-1	TGTGCCAGCAGCGCCCTCGCCCTCGGGGATGAGCAGTTCTTC	CASSALALGDEQFF
NA	TRBV25-1	NA	TRBJ1-4	TGTGCCAGCAGTTCTGCCGGGGGGGGAAATGAAAAACTGTTTTTT	CASSSAGGGNEKLFF
NA	TRBV5-1	NA	TRBJ1-2	TGCGCCAGCAGCTTGGCAGCGGGGACGGGTGGCTACACCTTC	CASSLAAGTGGYTF
NA	TRBV28	once	TRBJ1-5	TGTGCCAGCAGTATAGGACAAGGCAATCAGCCCCAGCATTTT	CASSIGQGNQPQHF
NA	TRBV7-3	once	TRBJ1-2	TGTGCCAGCAGCGGAGTAGGGGGCTATGGCTACACCTTC	CASSGVGGYGYTF
TRBD1	TRBV11-1	NA	TRBJ2-2	TGTGCCAGCAGCCCTGGGACAGGGACCACCGGGGAGCTGTTTTTT	CASSPGTGTTGELFF
NA	TRBV7-9	NA	TRBJ1-2	TGTGCCAGCAGCTTATCCAGACTCAACTATGGCTACACCTTC	CASSLSRLNYGYTF
NA	TRBV18	NA	TRBJ2-2	TGTGCCAGCTCACCCGGGGGACAGAGGAACACCGGGGAGCTGTTTTTT	CASSPGGQRNTGELFF
NA	TRBV12-3/TRBV12-4	few	TRBJ1-1	TGTGCCAGCCTGATCTCGGCGGGAACTGAAGCTTTCTTT	CASLISAGTEAFF
TRBD2	TRBV7-3	once	TRBJ2-1	TGTGCCAGCAGCGGCAAGCGGGAGAGCTCCTACAATGAGCAGTTCTTC	CASSGKRESSYNEQFF
NA	TRBV18	NA	TRBJ1-5	TGTGCCAGCTCACCAGGGTCAGGTGATTATAGCAATCAGCCCCAGCATTTT	CASSPGSGDYSNQPQHF
NA	TRBV28	NA	TRBJ1-6	TGTGCCAGCAGTTCCCCGACAGAGCACCATAATTCACCCCTCCACTTT	CASSSPTEHHNSPLHF
NA	TRBV28	NA	TRBJ2-7	TGTGCCAGCCTAACCCAGGCAGGGGTCCTTGCCTACGAGCAGTACTTC	CASLTQAGVLAYEQYF
TRBD1	TRBV9	NA	TRBJ1-2	TGTGCCAGCAGGCCGCCTGGGACAGGGTACGGCTACACCTTC	CASRPPGTGYGYTF
NA	TRBV5-5	NA	TRBJ2-7	TGTGCCAGCGCCCCTTCCCGGGGGGCATCCTACGAGCAGTACTTC	CASAPSRGASYEQYF
TRBD2	TRBV19	NA	TRBJ2-7	TGTGCCAGTAGTATAGGGACTAGCTACGAGCAGTACTTC	CASSIGTSYEQYF
NA	TRBV2	NA	TRBJ1-1	TGTGCCAGCAGGGTTACCGGGAGGGGCACTGAAGCTTTCTTT	CASRVTGRGTEAFF
TRBD1	TRBV14	NA	TRBJ1-6	TGTGCCAGCAGCCACACCGGGACAGGGGTTTCACCCCTCCACTTT	CASSHTGTGVSPLHF
TRBD1	TRBV4-2	NA	TRBJ1-1	TGTGCCAGCAGCCAAGTCACAGGGGTTTGGGCTTTCTTT	CASSQVTGVWAFF
TRBD2	TRBV5-8	NA	TRBJ2-3	TGTGCCAGCAGCTGGGGGCTAGCGGGGGGGCCGGAGGATACGCAGTATTTT	CASSWGLAGGPEDTQYF
TRBD2	TRBV15	NA	TRBJ2-2	TGTGCCACCAGCAGAGGACTAGCGGGGGGAGTGGAGCTGTTTTTT	CATSRGLAGGVELFF
TRBD2	TRBV10-2	NA	TRBJ2-3	TGCGCCAGCAGTGAGGGGGGGAGGGCAGATACGCAGTATTTT	CASSEGGRADTQYF
NA	TRBV18	once	TRBJ1-2	TGTGCCAGCTCCCCCGGGATTGAGCCTAACTATGGCTACACCTTC	CASSPGIEPNYGYTF
TRBD2	TRBV6-4	NA	TRBJ2-3	TGTGCCAGCAGCGTCCTAGCGGGGGCCACAGATACGCAGTATTTT	CASSVLAGATDTQYF
NA	TRBV5-1	NA	TRBJ2-7	TGCGCCAGCGCCTTTCGGGGGTCGTACGAGCAGTACTTC	CASAFRGSYEQYF
NA	TRBV7-6	NA	TRBJ1-1	TGTGCCAGCAGAAAAAATGATAGGGGTGAAGCTTTCTTT	CASRKNDRGEAFF
NA	TRBV7-3	NA	TRBJ2-7	TGTGCCAGCAGCTTAACTGGCGGTAGCTCCTACGAGCAGTACTTC	CASSLTGGSSYEQYF
NA	TRBV9	NA	TRBJ1-6	TGTGCCAGCAGCGTACAGGAAAATAATTCACCCCTCCACTTT	CASSVQENNSPLHF
NA	TRBV7-2	NA	TRBJ2-3	TGTGCCAGCAGCCGAGAGAGCACAGATACGCAGTATTTT	CASSRESTDTQYF
TRBD2	TRBV9	NA	TRBJ2-1	TGTGCCAGCAGCGTAACTAGCGGGGGGGACAATGAGCAGTTCTTC	CASSVTSGGDNEQFF
NA	TRBV7-2	NA	TRBJ2-7	TGTGCCAGCAGCCGCCAGGGTTCCTACGAGCAGTACTTC	CASSRQGSYEQYF
TRBD1	TRBV5-1	NA	TRBJ1-2	TGCGCCAGCAGCCCCGGGACAGGGGACTTTAACTATGGCTACACCTTC	CASSPGTGDFNYGYTF
TRBD2	TRBV10-2	NA	TRBJ2-3	TGCGCCAGCAGGGGCACTAGCGATCCTAGCACAGATACGCAGTATTTT	CASRGTSDPSTDTQYF
TRBD1	TRBV4-3	few	TRBJ1-1	TGCGCCAGCAGCCATGGACAGGGGGCGAGTGCTTTCTTT	CASSHGQGASAFF
NA	TRBV5-1	NA	TRBJ2-3	TGCGCCAGCAGTAGCGGATCGACTAGCACAGATACGCAGTATTTT	CASSSGSTSTDTQYF
TRBD2	TRBV11-3	NA	TRBJ2-1	TGTGCCAGCAGCCCGCGGCGGGGGGGCTCTCATGAGCAGTTCTTC	CASSPRRGGSHEQFF
TRBD1	TRBV6-5	NA	TRBJ2-1	TGTGCCAGCAGTACCTGGACAGGGGCCGGTGAGCAGTTCTTC	CASSTWTGAGEQFF
NA	TRBV9	NA	TRBJ1-2	TGTGCCAGCAGCGAGCAGGGGCTCCTTAACTATGGCTACACCTTC	CASSEQGLLNYGYTF
TRBD1	TRBV29-1	NA	TRBJ2-5	TGCAGCGTTGAAGAAGGGGGCCTCCGGGAGACCCAGTACTTC	CSVEEGGLRETQYF
TRBD2	TRBV5-4	NA	TRBJ2-1	TGTGCCAGCAGCCAATTAGCGGGGGGGAGCTCCTACAATGAGCAGTTCTTC	CASSQLAGGSSYNEQFF
NA	TRBV28	NA	TRBJ2-3	TGTGCCAGCAGAAAAACAGGGCAGGGCACAGATACGCAGTATTTT	CASRKTGQGTDTQYF
TRBD2	TRBV27	once	TRBJ2-7	TGTGCCAGCAGTTCCGGACTAGGACCTAACCCAGGGTACTTC	CASSSGLGPNPGYF
TRBD2	TRBV9	NA	TRBJ2-1	TGTGCCAGCAGCGTCGAGGTACTAGCGGGGGGGCCGAGTAATGAGCAGTTCTTC	CASSVEVLAGGPSNEQFF
TRBD2	TRBV6-2/TRBV6-3	NA	TRBJ2-1	TGTGCCAGCAGCGACGGACTAGCGGGGGTCTACAATGAGCAGTTCTTC	CASSDGLAGVYNEQFF
NA	TRBV7-9	NA	TRBJ1-3	TGTGCCAGCATCCACCGCAGGGTTGGAGGAAACACCATATATTTT	CASIHRRVGGNTIYF
NA	TRBV19	few	TRBJ1-1	TGTGCCAGTAGTATACAGGGTAGGGAAACTGAAGCTTTCTTT	CASSIQGRETEAFF
TRBD1	TRBV3-1/TRBV3-2	NA	TRBJ2-5	TGTGCCAGCGGCCGGGGGGACAGGGGTTTTTGGGTTCAAGAGACCCAGTACTTC	CASGRGDRGFWVQETQYF
NA	TRBV6-1	NA	TRBJ2-2	TGTGCCAGCAGTGAACCAGGGACATCCTACACCGGGGAGCTGTTTTTT	CASSEPGTSYTGELFF
NA	TRBV19	NA	TRBJ2-1	TGTGCCAGTAGTATCCCCCGGACGGGGTTCTCCTACAATGAGCAGTTCTTC	CASSIPRTGFSYNEQFF